The rows below give T cell receptor beta chains drawn from one sample of a study of shared clonotypes between healthy human individuals. Some clones are missing from TCRdb's copy, which holds only in-frame ones; the method was immunoSEQ multiplex PCR. This sample has 1 million to 1.2 million clones, with approximately 80% found just once. The sample consisted of memory CD4+ T cells from PBMCs. Every receptor here comes from a man aged 18 to 29 in good health. Some clones in this sample may be carry-over from other donors' samples. The CDR3 runs from the conserved cysteine through the conserved F or W. Fields, in order: clone size, D gene, J gene, V gene, CDR3 DNA, CDR3 protein. D genes are given only for firm matches. Clone size appears in some rows only: once, few, many, or a class for an expanded clone.

clone size: NA
D gene: NA
J gene: TRBJ2-1
V gene: TRBV5-1
CDR3 DNA: TGCGCCAGCAGCTTGGGACAGGACCCCTCCTACAATGAGCAGTTCTTC
CDR3 protein: CASSLGQDPSYNEQFF

clone size: NA
D gene: NA
J gene: TRBJ1-2
V gene: TRBV28
CDR3 DNA: TGTGCCAGCAGTAGACGGCTCTATGGCTACACCTTC
CDR3 protein: CASSRRLYGYTF

clone size: NA
D gene: TRBD1
J gene: TRBJ2-3
V gene: TRBV2
CDR3 DNA: TGTGCCAGCAGTGGACAGGGACGCACAGATACGCAGTATTTT
CDR3 protein: CASSGQGRTDTQYF

clone size: NA
D gene: NA
J gene: TRBJ1-1
V gene: TRBV28
CDR3 DNA: TGTGCCAGCAGTTTGGACAGCCTGGGCACTGAAGCTTTCTTT
CDR3 protein: CASSLDSLGTEAFF

clone size: once
D gene: NA
J gene: TRBJ1-1
V gene: TRBV5-4
CDR3 DNA: TGTGCCAGCACCGTGATCGGAGGCAGGAACACTGAAGCTTTCTTT
CDR3 protein: CASTVIGGRNTEAFF

clone size: NA
D gene: NA
J gene: TRBJ2-2
V gene: TRBV5-1
CDR3 DNA: TGCGCCAGCAGCTTGCGAAGGGCGAACACCGGGGAGCTGTTTTTT
CDR3 protein: CASSLRRANTGELFF

clone size: NA
D gene: NA
J gene: TRBJ2-2
V gene: TRBV20-1
CDR3 DNA: TGCAGTGCTAAAGGGCCCGGGGAGCTGTTTTTT
CDR3 protein: CSAKGPGELFF

clone size: NA
D gene: NA
J gene: TRBJ2-7
V gene: TRBV29-1
CDR3 DNA: TGCAGCGTTGGGTGGGGCTCCTACGAGCAGTACTTC
CDR3 protein: CSVGWGSYEQYF

clone size: NA
D gene: NA
J gene: TRBJ1-5
V gene: TRBV2
CDR3 DNA: TGTGCCAGCAGTCTACAGGGTCTAGGGAATCAGCCCCAGCATTTT
CDR3 protein: CASSLQGLGNQPQHF

clone size: NA
D gene: TRBD1
J gene: TRBJ1-1
V gene: TRBV6-6
CDR3 DNA: TGTGCCAGCAGGGGGACAGGAAACACTGAAGCTTTCTTT
CDR3 protein: CASRGTGNTEAFF

clone size: NA
D gene: NA
J gene: TRBJ1-2
V gene: TRBV9
CDR3 DNA: TGTGCCAGCAGCGTAGGTCGGGCAGGTGGGCGGCGGAACTATGGCTACACCTTC
CDR3 protein: CASSVGRAGGRRNYGYTF

clone size: NA
D gene: NA
J gene: TRBJ2-1
V gene: TRBV29-1
CDR3 DNA: TGCAGCGGAATGAGGGGGGCGGACCCTTCTTACAATGAGCAGTTCTTC
CDR3 protein: CSGMRGADPSYNEQFF

clone size: NA
D gene: TRBD2
J gene: TRBJ2-1
V gene: TRBV10-1
CDR3 DNA: TGCGCCAGCTCCGAGGGACTAGCGGGAGGTTTAAGAAATGAGCAGTTCTTC
CDR3 protein: CASSEGLAGGLRNEQFF

clone size: NA
D gene: NA
J gene: TRBJ1-2
V gene: TRBV4-3
CDR3 DNA: TGCGCCAGCAGCCAAGGGCATAACTATGGCTACACCTTC
CDR3 protein: CASSQGHNYGYTF

clone size: NA
D gene: TRBD1
J gene: TRBJ1-4
V gene: TRBV11-2
CDR3 DNA: TGTGCCAGCAGCCCTGACAGGGCGGAAAAACTGTTTTTT
CDR3 protein: CASSPDRAEKLFF

clone size: NA
D gene: NA
J gene: TRBJ1-2
V gene: TRBV15
CDR3 DNA: TGTGCCACCAGCAGATCGGGTGCACAGCTTGGGAATGGCTACACCTTC
CDR3 protein: CATSRSGAQLGNGYTF

clone size: few
D gene: NA
J gene: TRBJ2-1
V gene: TRBV5-6
CDR3 DNA: TGTGCCAGCAGCGTCGGACTGGATAGCTCCTACAATGAGCAGTTCTTC
CDR3 protein: CASSVGLDSSYNEQFF

clone size: NA
D gene: TRBD2
J gene: TRBJ2-1
V gene: TRBV7-6
CDR3 DNA: TGTGCCAGCAGCTTAGGGCGGGAGGTCAATGAGCAGTTCTTC
CDR3 protein: CASSLGREVNEQFF

clone size: NA
D gene: NA
J gene: TRBJ2-7
V gene: TRBV2
CDR3 DNA: TGTGCCAGCAGCCCCCGGGAGACCGAGCAGTACTTC
CDR3 protein: CASSPRETEQYF